A single sample gave rise to the 17 T cell receptor beta chains below, sequenced in a study of T cells in Graves' hyperthyroidism and ophthalmopathy. TCR beta CDR3 regions were amplified from RNA. The HTBI primer set drove a first-round RT-PCR of the TCR CDR3. TCRdb processed the multiplex PCR reads anew with MiXCR; each CDR3 protein has one entry. The sample contains around 420,000 distinct CDR3 sequences, 15% to 17% of which appear only once. The sample consisted of blood. These receptors all come from a woman between 18 and 29 years old with Graves' hyperthyroidism.

The rearrangement joins TRBV12-3 or TRBV12-4 to TRBJ2-7; D tentatively reads TRBD1 or TRBD2 (5 bases each). The CDR3 loop spans 16 amino acids. Trimming shortened V by 8 bases and J by 9 bases, and 29 bases separated the two germline ends. CDR3 coding DNA: TGTGCCAGCTCACCAGGGCCGGGACCTTTGTCATTATTGCAGTACTTC. This sequence encodes CASSPGPGPLSLLQYF.

This clonotype was seen ten or more times. This chain connects TRBV12-3 or TRBV12-4 to TRBJ1-1; 8 nucleotides match TRBD1. The CDR3 has 16 amino acids. Trimming took 5 bases from V and 1 from J; bases not matched to a gene: 9. The CDR3 loop reads CASSIRTGLWNTEAFF. For the CDR3, the DNA is TGTGCCAGCAGTATCAGGACAGGGCTGTGGAACACTGAAGCTTTCTTT.

This clonotype was observed at least ten times. The V call is TRBV12-3 or TRBV12-4, the J call TRBJ1-6, with D hard to call. The CDR3 runs 15 residues. V lost 5 bases to trimming and J lost 0 bases, with 8 bases between them. CDR3 loop: CASSVRGSYNSPLHF. CDR3 DNA sequence: TGTGCCAGCAGTGTACGCGGCTCCTATAATTCACCCCTCCACTTT.

This clonotype was seen repeatedly, ten times or more. This CDR3 reads CASSPTGQGRYNEQFF. The CDR3 coding sequence is TGTGCCAGCTCACCTACCGGACAGGGACGCTACAATGAGCAGTTCTTC. The rearrangement joins TRBV18 to TRBJ2-1, with 8 nucleotides matching TRBD1. The length of the CDR3 is 16 residues. CDR1 is KGHSH, CDR2 LQKENI, per germline. Trimming cost V 3 bases and J 3 bases; bases outside gene matches: 7.

This clonotype was detected many times. The V call is TRBV5-5, the J call TRBJ2-1; D perhaps matches TRBD2 (5 bases). The CDR3 runs 15 residues. The V gene lost 5 bases and the J gene lost 3 bases, with 15 bases spanning the gap. The germline V gene has CDR1 SGHKS and CDR2 YYEKEE (reference sequence). The CDR3 coding sequence is TGTGCCAGCAGACCGGGAAGCGGATTCTACAATGAGCAGTTCTTC. This gives the protein CASRPGSGFYNEQFF. Full variable domain (outside the CDR3, taken from reference TRBV5-5 and TRBJ2-1): DAGVTQSPTHLIKTRGQQVTLRCSPISGHKSVSWYQQVLGQGPQFIFQYYEKEERGRGNFPDRFSARQFPNYSSELNVNALLLGDSALYLCASRPGSGFYNEQFFGPGTRLTVL.

This clonotype was picked up a small number of times. V is TRBV6-1 and J is TRBJ2-1; the match to TRBD2 covers 13 bases. V shed 6 bases, J shed 4 bases, and the junction held 9 bases outside the gene matches. This CDR3 is built from 17 residues. The germline V gene has CDR1 MNHNS and CDR2 SASEGT. As DNA, the CDR3 is TGTGCCAGCAGACCCAGACTAGCGGGGGGATATTACAATGAGCAGTTCTTC. Amino acid sequence: CASRPRLAGGYYNEQFF.

This clonotype has just a few counts. A much larger clone sits a single nucleotide away, making a read error possible. This rearrangement joins TRBV5-4 to TRBJ2-3, with 7 bases that match TRBD1. V was pared by 1 base and J by 2 bases, with 4 bases of the junction left unmatched. This CDR3 has 15 residues. Germline assignment: CDR1 SGHNT and CDR2 YYREEE (reference sequence). CDR3 protein: CASSLRGQSTDTQYF. The CDR3 DNA follows: TGTGCCAGCAGCTTGAGGGGACAGTCCACAGATACGCAGTATTTT.

This clonotype was counted at least ten times. A read error may account for a junction end that differs from germline. The chain links TRBV6-5 to TRBJ1-1; weak D call: TRBD1 (6 bases). The CDR3 sequence is 14 residues long. From germline, CDR1 is MNHEY and CDR2 SVGAGI. CDR3 nucleotide sequence: TGTGCCAGCAGTTACTCGAGGGGGACCCCTGAAACTTTCTTT. Protein sequence: CASSYSRGTPETFF.

There are a few counts of this clonotype. The rearrangement uses TRBV18 and TRBJ1-1, with TRBD1 identical over 8 bases. V was pared by 8 bases and J by 2 bases, with 10 bases of the junction left unmatched. Germline V gene data show CDR1 as KGHSH and CDR2 as LQKENI. The CDR3 contains 15 residues. CDR3 sequence (DNA): TGTGCCAGCCTGGAGTTCAGGGGGCTTAACACTGAAGCTTTCTTT. Its protein is CASLEFRGLNTEAFF.

This clonotype has more than one count but fewer than ten. The chain uses TRBV29-1 and TRBJ2-7; no clear D. The V end lost 1 base, the J end lost 3 bases, and 7 bases lay between the germline ends. The CDR3 is made up of 12 amino acids. From germline, CDR1 is SQVTM and CDR2 ANQGSEA. The CDR3 here is CSVEGRNYEQYF. CDR3 nucleotide sequence: TGCAGCGTTGAAGGCAGGAACTACGAGCAGTACTTC.

This clonotype appeared a few times. The chain is built from TRBV19 and TRBJ1-4; no reliable D call. The V end was cut by 3 bases, the J end by 0 bases, with 8 bases between. The CDR3 is made up of 15 amino acids. Germline-derived CDR1 and CDR2 are LNHDA and SQIVND (reference sequence). The CDR3 spells CASSIGRTTNEKLFF. CDR3 bases: TGTGCCAGTAGTATCGGAAGAACAACTAATGAAAAACTGTTTTTT.

This clonotype came up a few times. The chain is built from TRBV18 and TRBJ1-1; D not resolved. This CDR3 region has 16 residues. V lost 0 bases to trimming and J lost 0 bases, with 11 bases between them. The germline V gene encodes CDR1 KGHSH and CDR2 LQKENI. CDR3 nucleotides: TGTGCCAGCTCACCACCGTCGGTGAGAGTGAACACTGAAGCTTTCTTT. Translated: CASSPPSVRVNTEAFF.

The genes are TRBV6-1 and TRBJ1-2; a weak D match, TRBD1 (5 bases). Germline V gives CDR1 MNHNS, CDR2 SASEGT. Trimming left V 3 bases short and J 4 bases short, with 12 bases between. The CDR3 runs 14 residues. The DNA for the CDR3 is TGTGCCAGCAGTGATTTTCCGGGGACCTATGGCTACACCTTC. Translation: CASSDFPGTYGYTF.

In this sample, this clonotype turned up many times. This rearrangement joins TRBV3-1 to TRBJ2-1; 14 nucleotides align to TRBD2. Germline lookup yields CDR1 LGHDT and CDR2 YNNKEL (reference sequence). This CDR3 region has 17 residues. Germline trimming cut 4 bases from V and 7 bases from J; bases unmatched to any gene: 9. The chain's CDR3 is CASSPGLAGVAGNEQFF. The CDR3 DNA reads as TGTGCCAGCAGCCCGGGACTAGCGGGAGTGGCCGGGAATGAGCAGTTCTTC.

In its sample, this clonotype was seen many times. The chain employs TRBV11-2 and TRBJ2-1; no reliable D call. The V gene's germline CDR1 is SGHAT and CDR2 FQNNGV. The CDR3 covers 12 residues. V lost 1 base and J 2 bases, leaving 0 bases between the germline ends. CDR3 region: CASSLAYNEQFF. DNA of the CDR3: TGTGCCAGCAGCTTAGCCTACAATGAGCAGTTCTTC.

This sequence joins TRBV5-4 and TRBJ2-2; D ambiguous. Germline V gene lookup returns CDR1 SGHNT and CDR2 YYREEE (reference sequence). Between the trimmed V and J ends, which lost 3 bases and 3 bases, there was a span of 9 bases. The CDR3 has 14 amino acids. The CDR3 DNA follows: TGTGCCAGCAGCTCCTCTACCTACACCGGGGAGCTGTTTTTT. Translated, it gives CASSSSTYTGELFF.

This clonotype was found a few times. The chain uses TRBV6-2 or TRBV6-3 and TRBJ2-7; D might be TRBD1 (5 bases). From germline, CDR1 is MNHEY and CDR2 SVGEGT. CDR3 length: 14 amino acids. Trimming shortened V by 4 bases and J by 3 bases, and 13 bases separated the two germline ends. Written as DNA, the CDR3 is TGTGCCAGCAGTTCTGGACACACCGACTACGAGCAGTACTTC. Protein sequence: CASSSGHTDYEQYF.